Listed below are T cell receptor beta chains from one sample, sequenced in a study of blood T cell repertoires in COVID-19. Only in-frame clones appear in the TCRdb table, and some are missing; sequencing was by immunoSEQ multiplex PCR. The sample lists about 130,000 clones; around 85% were seen once. Specimen: peripheral blood. The receptor source for this set is a woman aged 80 or older with acute or convalescent COVID-19. Both conserved end residues are part of each CDR3.

j_gene | v_gene | CDR3aa
TRBJ2-7 | TRBV4-3 | CASSPGTGVYEQYF
TRBJ1-5 | TRBV6-2/TRBV6-3 | CASSLFRGHGQPQHF
TRBJ1-2 | TRBV7-8 | CASSPGAQNYGYTF
TRBJ2-2 | TRBV7-3 | CASSTEGAQATGELFF
TRBJ2-1 | TRBV6-5 | CASSYRESYNEQFF
TRBJ2-7 | TRBV7-9 | CASSLEKRQGARTYEQYF
TRBJ2-1 | TRBV4-3 | CASSHAGLRGDNEQFF
TRBJ1-1 | TRBV29-1 | CSVRENTEAFF
TRBJ2-2 | TRBV4-2 | CASSHVQRPDTGELFF
TRBJ2-1 | TRBV7-9 | CASRGLAFNEQFF
TRBJ1-1 | TRBV5-1 | CASSFQPGQGPMNTEAFF
TRBJ2-7 | TRBV3-1/TRBV3-2 | CASSQDFGGYEQYF
TRBJ1-6 | TRBV25-1 | CASSGGDPSYGSPLHF
TRBJ1-1 | TRBV5-1 | CASSWGPGQGGAFF
TRBJ1-2 | TRBV29-1 | CSGGEAQGYTF
TRBJ1-5 | TRBV19 | CASSLDGTGGIQPQHF
TRBJ1-5 | TRBV18 | CASSPSDQPQHF
TRBJ2-7 | TRBV18 | CASSPPLVGNPPTREQYF
TRBJ2-5 | TRBV11-2 | CASSPWTGEETQYF
TRBJ2-2 | TRBV18 | CASSRESNTGELFF
TRBJ1-4 | TRBV4-1 | CASSQRLGQFNEKLFF
TRBJ2-7 | TRBV27 | CASSAGFSYEQYF
TRBJ1-1 | TRBV12-5 | CASLRALVTEAFF
TRBJ1-3 | TRBV9 | CASSVWDRYPNTIYF
TRBJ2-5 | TRBV19 | CASSMGQAYQETQYF
TRBJ1-1 | TRBV5-1 | CASSLGQTRSEAFF
TRBJ1-5 | TRBV5-6 | CASSPGTGNGNQPQHF
TRBJ2-7 | TRBV4-2 | CASSKAGTGGQYF
TRBJ2-5 | TRBV2 | CASSVSQNQETQYF
TRBJ2-3 | TRBV2 | CASARDSADKRDTQYF
TRBJ1-4 | TRBV12-5 | CASGFEGVGNEKLFF